The T cell receptor beta chain described here comes from a study of response to subunit inactivated influenza vaccine. A single record per CDR3 protein comes from TCRdb applying MiXCR to the RT-PCR reads. This table has about 240,000 distinct CDR3 sequences, roughly an eighth appearing once. The CDR3 has 14 amino acids. CDR1 and CDR2 from the germline V gene are SGHDN and FVKESK. V was cut by 0 bases and J by 4 bases, with 7 bases left in between. This clonotype appeared a few times. Its antigen is not known. General observations from the study: A suggestion made by the authors is that each seasonal influenza vaccination recruits few new T cells.

The sequence was collected from a man aged 50-60 years who received an inactivated influenza vaccine. The rearrangement uses TRBV14 and TRBJ2-4; a weak D match, TRBD1 (5 bases). The source was non-naive T cells sorted from PBMCs, collected roughly 2 weeks before vaccination. For the CDR3, the DNA is TGTGCCAGCAGCCAAGATTCAGGGAAAAACATTCAGTACTTC. It codes for CASSQDSGKNIQYF.